This entry features one T cell receptor (beta chain) sequence. These data are taken from a study of monozygotic twins with inflammatory bowel disease. Reanalyzing the 5' RACE reads, TCRdb keeps one entry per CDR3 protein, without DNA. Here the sample table reports about 160,000 distinct CDR3 sequences. The sequencing input was blood. The receptor was derived from a human donor with ulcerative colitis or Crohn's disease, or a healthy co-twin of an affected twin (not recorded which).

The CDR3 loop is CAISGNRGSRPDTQYF. This chain uses TRBV10-3 with TRBJ2-3; TCRdb's D gene call, TRBD1, goes unchecked for lack of DNA. The CDR3 contains 16 residues. Germline V gene lookup returns CDR1 ENHRY and CDR2 SYGVKD.